Below are 13 T cell receptor beta chains sequenced from a single sample in a study of shared clonotypes between healthy human individuals. Assay: immunoSEQ multiplex PCR; the TCRdb copy retains only in-frame clones and omits some. The sample contains 550,000 to 800,000 clones, roughly 70% of which appear only once. The specimen sequenced was memory CD4+ T cells sorted from blood. As to subset: CD45RA-negative fraction. These receptors originate from a woman aged 30 to 39 in good health.

This clone was detected a few times. The chain employs TRBV5-4 and TRBJ2-5, with 8 bases that match TRBD1. There are 16 residues in the CDR3. Germline V gene lookup returns CDR1 SGHNT and CDR2 YYREEE (reference sequence). J lost 5 bases, V lost 4 bases, and 13 bases had no gene match. In nucleotides, the CDR3 is TGTGCCAGCAGCCCAACCCCCACAGGGGGTACGGAGACCCAGTACTTC. Protein sequence: CASSPTPTGGTETQYF.

V gene TRBV7-6 combines with J gene TRBJ2-5, with D perhaps TRBD2 (5 bases). CDR3 length: 17 residues. Looked up from germline, CDR1 is SGHVS and CDR2 is FNYEAQ. The germline V and J ends were trimmed by 5 bases and 5 bases, with 24 bases remaining between them. The CDR3 region is CASSLGGSGIGLETQYF. For the CDR3, the DNA is TGTGCCAGCAGCCTTGGCGGGTCGGGGATTGGTCTCGAGACCCAGTACTTC.

The gene calls are TRBV11-2 and TRBJ2-3, with TRBD2 matching 9 bases. CDR1 is SGHAT and CDR2 is FQNNGV in the germline V gene. The ends lost 3 bases at V and 5 bases at J; junction bases unmatched: 6. The CDR3 covers 15 residues. CDR3 protein: CASSFGGRAIDTQYF. The DNA of the CDR3 is TGTGCCAGCAGCTTTGGCGGGAGGGCCATAGATACGCAGTATTTT.

This clone was detected a few times. The gene calls are TRBV7-2 and TRBJ2-2; D uncertain. This CDR3 is 15 amino acids long. Trimming shortened V by 1 base and J by 6 bases, and 12 bases separated the two germline ends. Germline assignment: CDR1 SGHTA and CDR2 FQGNSA. The CDR3 nucleotides are TGTGCCAGCAGCTTAGGGCTTCTTGATTCCGGGGAGCTGTTTTTT. The encoded protein is CASSLGLLDSGELFF.

The rearrangement uses TRBV6-9 and TRBJ2-1; 8 bases are a match to TRBD1. CDR1 is MNHGY and CDR2 is SVAAGI in the germline V gene. This CDR3 contains 14 residues. The trim removed 7 bases at V and 5 bases at J, leaving 7 bases unmatched. In DNA, the CDR3 is TGTGCCAGCAATCCCAGGGGGCATCACAATGAGCAGTTCTTC. This translates into CASNPRGHHNEQFF.

This chain connects TRBV5-6 to TRBJ1-4; D unclear. Looked up from germline, CDR1 is SGHDT and CDR2 is YYEEEE. CDR3 size: 15 residues. Trimming took off 4 bases at V and 5 bases at J, with 15 bases between the two ends. CDR3 sequence reads: CASSTTGNLNEKLFF. The CDR3 DNA is TGTGCCAGCAGCACTACGGGGAACTTGAATGAAAAACTGTTTTTT.

This clone was detected only a few times. V is TRBV2 and J is TRBJ2-3, with D uncertain. This CDR3 region has 12 residues. The germline V and J ends were trimmed by 3 bases and 6 bases, with 7 bases remaining between them. Germline V gives CDR1 SNHLY, CDR2 FYNNEI. The CDR3 loop reads CASSDGVDTQYF. The CDR3, as DNA: TGTGCCAGCAGTGACGGTGTGGATACGCAGTATTTT.

The chain recombines TRBV6-5 with TRBJ2-7; 14 nucleotides align to TRBD2. CDR1 and CDR2 (germline): MNHEY, SVGAGI. The V gene end was trimmed by 2 bases and the J gene end by 7 bases; junction bases not matched to a gene: 7. The CDR3 runs to 16 residues. The CDR3 spells CASSYGGTSGSPEQYF. The CDR3 DNA sequence: TGTGCCAGCAGTTACGGAGGGACTAGCGGGAGTCCGGAGCAGTACTTC.

This clone was seen only a few times. This chain links TRBV7-9 with TRBJ1-2; unclear D gene. V was cut by 5 bases and J by 0 bases, with 10 bases left in between. This CDR3 is built from 14 residues. Germline-derived CDR1 and CDR2 are SEHNR and FQNEAQ (reference sequence). CDR3 sequence: CASSPRVSNYGYTF. The CDR3 DNA is TGTGCCAGCAGCCCCCGGGTCTCTAACTATGGCTACACCTTC. The complete variable domain, with remaining parts taken from reference TRBV7-9 and TRBJ1-2, reads DTGVSQNPRHKITKRGQNVTFRCDPISEHNRLYWYRQTLGQGPEFLTYFQNEAQLEKSRLLSDRFSAERPKGSFSTLEIQRTEQGDSAMYLCASSPRVSNYGYTFGSGTRLTVV.

This clone has more than one count but fewer than ten. V gene TRBV10-1 combines with J gene TRBJ1-5; a possible D gene is TRBD1 (5 bases). The CDR3 runs to 15 residues. CDR1 is WNHNN, CDR2 SYGVQD, per germline (reference sequence). V was trimmed by 1 base and J by 3 bases, leaving 10 bases between them. The CDR3 region is CASSEWGVNNQPQHF. In DNA, the CDR3 is TGCGCCAGCAGTGAGTGGGGGGTAAACAATCAGCCCCAGCATTTT.

This chain uses TRBV19 with TRBJ1-2; 10 bases match TRBD1. Trimming cost V 3 bases and J 8 bases; bases outside gene matches: 12. This CDR3 contains 16 residues. The V gene's germline CDR1 is LNHDA and CDR2 SQIVND (reference sequence). This CDR3 reads CASSILLGQGSQGYTF. DNA of the CDR3: TGTGCCAGTAGTATTCTCTTGGGACAGGGGTCGCAAGGCTACACCTTC. The full variable domain, rest sourced from reference TRBV19 and TRBJ1-2, is DGGITQSPKYLFRKEGQNVTLSCEQNLNHDAMYWYRQDPGQGLRLIYYSQIVNDFQKGDIAEGYSVSREKKESFPLTVTSAQKNPTAFYLCASSILLGQGSQGYTFGSGTRLTVV.

The chain joins TRBV5-4 to TRBJ2-7; 8 bases match TRBD1. Germline V gene sequence: CDR1 SGHNT, CDR2 YYREEE (reference sequence). This CDR3 is 14 amino acids long. Trimming at V came to 4 bases and at J to 4 bases, leaving 7 bases not matched to a gene. This chain's CDR3 is CASSKDREFYEQYF. In DNA, the CDR3 is TGTGCCAGCAGCAAGGACAGGGAGTTTTACGAGCAGTACTTC. Variable domain in full (rest from reference TRBV5-4 and TRBJ2-7): ETGVTQSPTHLIKTRGQQVTLRCSSQSGHNTVSWYQQALGQGPQFIFQYYREEENGRGNFPPRFSGLQFPNYSSELNVNALELDDSALYLCASSKDREFYEQYFGPGTRLTVT.

Ten or more counts support this clone. Here the CDR3 DNA reads TGCGCCAGCAGACCAAACAGGGACACTGAAGCTTTCTTT. Translating gives CASRPNRDTEAFF. The chain links TRBV10-1 to TRBJ1-1; maybe TRBD1 (6 bases). V shed 6 bases and J shed 3 bases, with 11 bases lying between them. There are 13 residues in the CDR3. Germline V lookup: CDR1 WNHNN, CDR2 SYGVQD (reference sequence).